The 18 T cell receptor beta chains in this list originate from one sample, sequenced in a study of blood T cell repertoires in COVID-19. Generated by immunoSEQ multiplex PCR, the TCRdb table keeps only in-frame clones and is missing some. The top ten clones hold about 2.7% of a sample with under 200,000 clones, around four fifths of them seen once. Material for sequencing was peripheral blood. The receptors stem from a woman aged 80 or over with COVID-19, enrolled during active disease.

CDR3 nucleotide sequence: TGTGCCATCAGGGGGACAACCTCTGAGGGGACCCAGTACTTC. Its translation is CAIRGTTSEGTQYF. The V call is TRBV10-3, the J call TRBJ2-5, with D perhaps matching TRBD1 (6 bases). V lost 6 bases to trimming and J lost 7 bases, with 18 bases between them. CDR3 length equals 14 residues. Per germline, CDR1 ENHRY and CDR2 SYGVKD.

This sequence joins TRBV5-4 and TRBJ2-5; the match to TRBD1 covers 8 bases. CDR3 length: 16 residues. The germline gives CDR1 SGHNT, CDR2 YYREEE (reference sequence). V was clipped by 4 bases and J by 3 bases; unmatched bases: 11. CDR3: CASSPTGDRRKETQYF. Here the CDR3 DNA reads TGTGCCAGCAGCCCGACCGGGGACAGGAGAAAAGAGACCCAGTACTTC. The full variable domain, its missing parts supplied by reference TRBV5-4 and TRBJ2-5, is ETGVTQSPTHLIKTRGQQVTLRCSSQSGHNTVSWYQQALGQGPQFIFQYYREEENGRGNFPPRFSGLQFPNYSSELNVNALELDDSALYLCASSPTGDRRKETQYFGPGTRLLVL.

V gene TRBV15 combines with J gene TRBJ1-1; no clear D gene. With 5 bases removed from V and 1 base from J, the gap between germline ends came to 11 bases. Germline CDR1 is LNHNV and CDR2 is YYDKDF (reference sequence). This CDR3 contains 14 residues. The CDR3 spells CATSPRVENTEAFF. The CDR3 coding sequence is TGTGCCACCAGCCCACGGGTGGAGAACACTGAAGCTTTCTTT. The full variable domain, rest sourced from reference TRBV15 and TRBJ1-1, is DAMVIQNPRYQVTQFGKPVTLSCSQTLNHNVMYWYQQKSSQAPKLLFHYYDKDFNNEADTPDNFQSRRPNTSFCFLDIRSPGLGDTAMYLCATSPRVENTEAFFGQGTRLTVV.

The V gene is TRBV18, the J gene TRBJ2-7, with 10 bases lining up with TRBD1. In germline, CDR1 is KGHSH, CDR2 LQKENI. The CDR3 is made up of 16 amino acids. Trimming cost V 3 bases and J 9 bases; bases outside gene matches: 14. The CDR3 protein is CASSPRVGGTGERQYF. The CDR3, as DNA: TGTGCCAGCTCACCCCGGGTCGGGGGGACAGGGGAACGGCAGTACTTC.

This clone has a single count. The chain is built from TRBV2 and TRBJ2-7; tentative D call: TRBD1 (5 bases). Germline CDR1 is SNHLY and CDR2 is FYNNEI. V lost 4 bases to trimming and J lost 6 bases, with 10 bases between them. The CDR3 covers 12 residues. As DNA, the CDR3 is TGTGCCAGCAGTGGGCCAGGGTTCGAGCAGTACTTC. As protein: CASSGPGFEQYF.

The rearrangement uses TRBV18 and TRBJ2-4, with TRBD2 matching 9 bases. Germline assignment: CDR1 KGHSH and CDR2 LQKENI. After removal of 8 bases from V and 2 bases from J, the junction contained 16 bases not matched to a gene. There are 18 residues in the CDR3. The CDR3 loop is CASRPSLAGAIPKNIQYF. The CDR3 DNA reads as TGTGCCAGCCGACCTTCATTAGCGGGAGCCATCCCCAAAAACATTCAGTACTTC.

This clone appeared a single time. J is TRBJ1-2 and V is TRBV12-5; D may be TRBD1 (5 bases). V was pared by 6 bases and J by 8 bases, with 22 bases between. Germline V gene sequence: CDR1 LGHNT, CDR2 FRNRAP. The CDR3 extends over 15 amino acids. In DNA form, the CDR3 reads TGTGCTAGTGGGACCTATTCAGCCAGGGATAGAGGCTACACCTTC. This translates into CASGTYSARDRGYTF. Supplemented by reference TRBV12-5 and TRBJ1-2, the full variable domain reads DARVTQTPRHKVTEMGQEVTMRCQPILGHNTVFWYRQTMMQGLELLAYFRNRAPLDDSGMPKDRFSAEMPDATLATLKIQPSEPRDSAVYFCASGTYSARDRGYTFGSGTRLTVV.

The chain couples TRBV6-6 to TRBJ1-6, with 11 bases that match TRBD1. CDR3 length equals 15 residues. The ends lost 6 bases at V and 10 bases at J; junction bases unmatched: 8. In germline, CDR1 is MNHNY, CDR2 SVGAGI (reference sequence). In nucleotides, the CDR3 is TGTGCCAGCAGACCGCCGGGACAGGGGGGATCACCCCTCCACTTT. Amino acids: CASRPPGQGGSPLHF.

The CDR3 loop reads CASRLAGEQFF. CDR3 nucleotides: TGTGCCAGCAGACTAGCGGGTGAGCAGTTCTTC. This chain uses TRBV12-3 or TRBV12-4 with TRBJ2-1, with TRBD2 matching over 9 bases. This CDR3 comprises 11 residues. With V trimmed by 6 bases and J by 9 bases, 0 bases remained unmatched.

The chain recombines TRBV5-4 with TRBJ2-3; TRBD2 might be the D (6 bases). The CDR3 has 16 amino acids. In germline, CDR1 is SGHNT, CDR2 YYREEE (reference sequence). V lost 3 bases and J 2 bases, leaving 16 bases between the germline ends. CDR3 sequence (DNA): TGTGCCAGCAGCTCTAAGGAGGGCGGGCCCACAGATACGCAGTATTTT. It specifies CASSSKEGGPTDTQYF.

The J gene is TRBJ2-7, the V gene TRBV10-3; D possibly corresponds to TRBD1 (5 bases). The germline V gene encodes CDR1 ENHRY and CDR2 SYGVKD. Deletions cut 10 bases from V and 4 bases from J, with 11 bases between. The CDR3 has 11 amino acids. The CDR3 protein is CATTDSYEQYF. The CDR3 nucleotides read TGTGCCACAACCGACAGTTACGAGCAGTACTTC.

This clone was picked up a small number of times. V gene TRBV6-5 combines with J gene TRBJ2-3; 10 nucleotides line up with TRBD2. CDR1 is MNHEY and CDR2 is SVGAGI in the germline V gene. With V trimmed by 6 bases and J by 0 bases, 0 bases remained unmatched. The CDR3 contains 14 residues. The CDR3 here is CASRAGGSTDTQYF. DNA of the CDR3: TGTGCCAGCAGAGCGGGAGGGAGCACAGATACGCAGTATTTT.

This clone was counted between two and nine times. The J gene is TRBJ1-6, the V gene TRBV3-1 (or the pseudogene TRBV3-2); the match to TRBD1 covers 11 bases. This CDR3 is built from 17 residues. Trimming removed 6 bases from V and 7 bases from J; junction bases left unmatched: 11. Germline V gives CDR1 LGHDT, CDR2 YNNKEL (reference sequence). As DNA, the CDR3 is TGTGCCAGCAGTCCTTTCCGGGACAGGGGGAAGAATTCACCCCTCCACTTT. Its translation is CASSPFRDRGKNSPLHF.

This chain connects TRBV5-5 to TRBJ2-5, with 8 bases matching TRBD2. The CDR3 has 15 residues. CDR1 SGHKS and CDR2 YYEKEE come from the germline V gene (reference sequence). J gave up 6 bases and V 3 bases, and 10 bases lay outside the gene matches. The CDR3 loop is CASSSPGGSKKTQYF. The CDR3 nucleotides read TGTGCCAGCAGCTCCCCGGGGGGGAGCAAGAAGACCCAGTACTTC. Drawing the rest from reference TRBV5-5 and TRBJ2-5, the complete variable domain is DAGVTQSPTHLIKTRGQQVTLRCSPISGHKSVSWYQQVLGQGPQFIFQYYEKEERGRGNFPDRFSARQFPNYSSELNVNALLLGDSALYLCASSSPGGSKKTQYFGPGTRLLVL.

The CDR3 nucleotides read TGTGCCAGCAGCCCTCGGGCGGGGGGCGAGGGTGGCTACACCTTC. Residues: CASSPRAGGEGGYTF. The chain joins TRBV7-9 to TRBJ1-2; tentatively, D is TRBD1 (6 bases). Germline V lookup: CDR1 SEHNR, CDR2 FQNEAQ (reference sequence). The germline V and J ends were trimmed by 5 bases and 7 bases, with 20 bases remaining between them. This CDR3 contains 15 residues.

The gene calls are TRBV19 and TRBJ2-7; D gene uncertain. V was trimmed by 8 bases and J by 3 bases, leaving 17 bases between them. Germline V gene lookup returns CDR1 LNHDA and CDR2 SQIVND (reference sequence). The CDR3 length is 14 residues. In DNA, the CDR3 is TGTGCCAGTGCCCCCGCCGACTGGTACTACGAGCAGTACTTC. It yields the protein CASAPADWYYEQYF.

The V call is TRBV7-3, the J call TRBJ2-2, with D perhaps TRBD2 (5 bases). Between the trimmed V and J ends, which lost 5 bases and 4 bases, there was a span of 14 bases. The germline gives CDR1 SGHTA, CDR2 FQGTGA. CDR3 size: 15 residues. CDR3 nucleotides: TGTGCCAGCAGCCACGTGGGAGTACCCACCGGGGAGCTGTTTTTT. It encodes CASSHVGVPTGELFF.

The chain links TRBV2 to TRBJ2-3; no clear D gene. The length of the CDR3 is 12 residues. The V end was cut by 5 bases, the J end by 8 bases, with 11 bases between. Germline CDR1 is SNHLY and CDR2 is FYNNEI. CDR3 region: CASSRDNPTQYF. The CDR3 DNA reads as TGTGCCAGCAGTAGAGACAATCCTACGCAGTATTTT.